This TCR beta chain derives from a study of beta chain features in type 1 diabetes. The single heparinised draw taken from each donor contained roughly 100 mL of blood on average. As to this clone: Antigen: not known.

The study, taken as a whole, reports: Moderately but significantly shorter TCRB CDR3s were found in Type 1 diabetes patients in all four CD4+ subsets. A greater similarity of naive, central memory and Treg TCRB repertoires was seen among patients than among healthy donors.

Reverse transcribing all isolated RNA meant expressed TCRB transcripts were sequenced. The table came from immunoSEQ multiplex PCR; TCRdb's copy has only in-frame clones and leaves some out. The sample shows 500,000 to 800,000 clones, around 12% of them seen only once. CDR1 is SGHRS, CDR2 YFSETQ, per germline. Trimming took off 1 base at V and 5 bases at J, with 16 bases between the two ends. The CDR3 runs 16 residues. This sequence originates from a young man with type 1 diabetes. Sequencing was done on a sample of naive CD4+ T cells from blood. The chain is built from TRBV5-1 and TRBJ2-1; D uncertain. CDR3 protein: CASSLTQVRSNNEQFF. DNA for the CDR3: TGCGCCAGCAGCTTGACTCAAGTAAGATCGAACAATGAGCAGTTCTTC.